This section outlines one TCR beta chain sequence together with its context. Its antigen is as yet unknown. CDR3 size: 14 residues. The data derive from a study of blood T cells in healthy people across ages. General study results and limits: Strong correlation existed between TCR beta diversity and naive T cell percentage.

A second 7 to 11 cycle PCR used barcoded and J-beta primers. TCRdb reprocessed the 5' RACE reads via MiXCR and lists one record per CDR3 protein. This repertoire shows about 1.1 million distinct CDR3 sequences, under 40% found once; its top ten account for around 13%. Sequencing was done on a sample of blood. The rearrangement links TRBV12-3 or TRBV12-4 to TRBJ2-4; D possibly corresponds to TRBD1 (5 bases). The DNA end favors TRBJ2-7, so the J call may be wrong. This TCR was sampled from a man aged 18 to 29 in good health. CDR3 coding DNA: TGTGCCAGCAGTTTTAGGGGCTACGGTTACGAGCAGTACTTC. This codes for CASSFRGYGYEQYF.